The T cell receptor beta chain described here comes from a study of blood T cells in healthy people across ages. The CDR3 totals 15 residues. Germline values: CDR1 SGHTA, CDR2 FQGNSA. As for this clonotype: An end of the junction differs from the germline gene, which may be a read error.

Together with a sample-barcoded 5' primer, a J-beta primer mix was included in a second PCR lasting about 6 to 11 cycles. MiXCR, run by TCRdb on the 5' RACE reads, gives a single entry per CDR3 protein. The sample includes 1.4 million or so distinct CDR3 sequences, approximately 39% seen only once; the top ten take around 4%. The sequence derives from a woman between 18 and 29 years old in good health. Sequenced sample: blood. V is TRBV7-2 and J is TRBJ1-2, with D maybe TRBD1 (5 bases). Written as DNA, the CDR3 is TGTGCCAGCAGCTTCGAGAGGGTCCGGGACTATGACTACACCTTC. It yields the protein CASSFERVRDYDYTF. Based on the CDR3 plus reference TRBV7-2 and TRBJ1-2, the full variable domain is GAGVSQSPSNKVTEKGKDVELRCDPISGHTALYWYRQSLGQGLEFLIYFQGNSAPDKSGLPSDRFSAERTGGSVSTLTIQRTQQEDSAVYLCASSFERVRDYDYTFGSGTRLTVV.